This is a list of T cell receptor beta chains from one sample in a study of blood T cell repertoires in COVID-19. Libraries were prepared by immunoSEQ multiplex PCR; TCRdb keeps only in-frame clonotypes and omits some of them. The repertoire includes roughly 49,000 clones, roughly 87% of them detected once, and about 5.3% sits in the top ten. The material sequenced was peripheral blood. These receptor sequences come from a man aged 60 to 69 with active COVID-19. Each CDR3 is given with its conserved first and last residue. D genes are given only for firm matches. Clone size is given for some rows only: seen once, a few or many times, or a class if the clone is expanded.

>TRBV6-5|TRBJ1-6|TRBD1|.|15
CASSYWDSRNSPLHF
TGTGCCAGCAGTTACTGGGACAGCCGAAATTCACCCCTCCACTTT
>TRBV7-2|TRBJ2-7|.|.|15
CASSGSGRGTWEQYF
TGTGCCAGCAGCGGGAGTGGGAGGGGGACGTGGGAGCAGTACTTC
>TRBV27|TRBJ2-2|TRBD2|.|18
CASSHTFRTSGRAGELFF
TGTGCCAGCAGCCATACCTTCCGGACGAGCGGGAGGGCCGGGGAGCTGTTTTTT
>TRBV28|TRBJ2-2|.|.|12
CASSLRPGELFF
TGTGCCAGCAGTTTGCGTCCCGGGGAGCTGTTTTTT
>TRBV5-4|TRBJ1-6|TRBD1|.|15
CASSSTGKGQSPLHF
TGTGCCAGCAGCTCGACAGGGAAAGGTCAATCACCCCTCCACTTT
>TRBV29-1|TRBJ2-3|.|.|14
CSVGAALPTDTQYF
TGCAGCGTTGGGGCTGCCCTCCCCACAGATACGCAGTATTTT
>TRBV7-3|TRBJ2-1|TRBD2|once|15
CASSLWTSRDNEQFF
TGTGCCAGCAGCTTATGGACTAGCAGGGACAATGAGCAGTTCTTC
>TRBV5-1|TRBJ1-2|TRBD1|.|15
CASSSTGTGGYGYTF
TGCGCCAGCAGCTCGACCGGGACAGGGGGATATGGCTACACCTTC
>TRBV4-2|TRBJ2-7|TRBD2|.|16
CASSQDYTSATYEQYF
TGTGCCAGCAGCCAAGATTACACTAGCGCGACCTACGAGCAGTACTTC
>TRBV5-4|TRBJ2-1|TRBD2|.|14
CASSSGGSYNEQFF
TGTGCCAGCAGCAGCGGGGGGTCCTACAATGAGCAGTTCTTC
>TRBV19|TRBJ1-1|.|.|15
CASSIGGRIITEAFF
TGTGCCAGTAGTATAGGAGGGCGCATCATCACTGAAGCTTTCTTT